The 6 T cell receptor beta chains below come from one sample, sequenced in a study of blood T cell repertoires in COVID-19. The assay was immunoSEQ multiplex PCR, and TCRdb's table has in-frame clones only and misses some. The data contain around 110,000 clones, under 95% of them singletons. The sample taken for sequencing was peripheral blood. Receptors were obtained from a woman aged 25 to 39 with acute or convalescent COVID-19.

The chain is built from TRBV9 and TRBJ1-1; 7 bases map to TRBD1. Trimming removed 3 bases from V and 2 bases from J; junction bases left unmatched: 7. Germline V lookup: CDR1 SGDLS, CDR2 YYNGEE. This CDR3 comprises 15 residues. The CDR3 DNA is TGTGCCAGCAGCGGGACAGGTATTGGAAACACTGAAGCTTTCTTT. It encodes CASSGTGIGNTEAFF.

The chain has TRBV3-1 (or the pseudogene TRBV3-2) and TRBJ1-5; D possibly corresponds to TRBD1 (6 bases). CDR1 and CDR2 from the germline V gene are LGHDT and YNNKEL (reference sequence). There are 13 residues in the CDR3. V gave up 3 bases and J gave up 5 bases, with 8 bases separating them. The CDR3 DNA is TGTGCCAGCAGCCAGGGGGCTTATCAGCCCCAGCATTTT. Translated, it gives CASSQGAYQPQHF.

The rearrangement joins TRBV19 to TRBJ1-1; 7 bases line up with TRBD1. J was trimmed by 5 bases and V by 4 bases; bases with no gene match: 7. The CDR3 consists of 14 residues. Germline V gene sequence: CDR1 LNHDA, CDR2 SQIVND (reference sequence). The CDR3 DNA is TGTGCCAGTAGTACCGCACAGGGGTTTACTGAAGCTTTCTTT. Translation: CASSTAQGFTEAFF.

J is TRBJ1-1 and V is TRBV4-1, with D possibly TRBD1 on 6 matching bases. The CDR3 is made up of 16 amino acids. Trimming took off 1 base at V and 4 bases at J, with 16 bases between the two ends. Germline values: CDR1 MGHRA, CDR2 YSYEKL. The CDR3 region has the DNA TGCGCCAGCAGCCAAGTCCCGGGGGGGCGTAGCACTGAAGCTTTCTTT. It yields the protein CASSQVPGGRSTEAFF.

Here the CDR3 DNA reads TGTGCCAGCAGCTTAACCCGGGGAACTAGCACAGATACGCAGTATTTT. Protein product: CASSLTRGTSTDTQYF. The chain carries TRBV7-3 and TRBJ2-3; perhaps TRBD2 as D (5 bases). Per the germline V gene, CDR1 is SGHTA and CDR2 is FQGTGA. Trimming removed 0 bases from V and 0 bases from J, with 10 bases in between. The CDR3 totals 16 residues. The complete variable domain, with remaining parts taken from reference TRBV7-3 and TRBJ2-3, reads GAGVSQTPSNKVTEKGKYVELRCDPISGHTALYWYRQSLGQGPEFLIYFQGTGAADDSGLPNDRFFAVRPEGSVSTLKIQRTERGDSAVYLCASSLTRGTSTDTQYFGPGTRLTVL.

The chain uses TRBV9 and TRBJ2-3; D might be TRBD1 (6 bases). V lost 4 bases and J lost 2, with 17 bases in between. This CDR3 has 16 amino acids. CDR1 SGDLS and CDR2 YYNGEE come from the germline V gene. In nucleotides, the CDR3 is TGTGCCAGCAGCTCTAGCCCCTGGGGGCACACAGATACGCAGTATTTT. It is translated as CASSSSPWGHTDTQYF.